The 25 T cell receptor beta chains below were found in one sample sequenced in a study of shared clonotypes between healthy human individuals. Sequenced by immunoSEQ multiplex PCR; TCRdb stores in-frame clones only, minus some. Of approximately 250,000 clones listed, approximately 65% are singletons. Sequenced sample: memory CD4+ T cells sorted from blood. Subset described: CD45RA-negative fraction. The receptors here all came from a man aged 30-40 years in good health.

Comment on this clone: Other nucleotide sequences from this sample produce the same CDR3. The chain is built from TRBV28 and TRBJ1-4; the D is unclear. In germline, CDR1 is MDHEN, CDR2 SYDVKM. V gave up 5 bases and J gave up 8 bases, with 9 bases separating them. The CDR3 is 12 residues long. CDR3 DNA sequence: TGTGCCAGCAGTGGGATTGAGGAAAAACTGTTTTTT. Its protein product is CASSGIEEKLFF.

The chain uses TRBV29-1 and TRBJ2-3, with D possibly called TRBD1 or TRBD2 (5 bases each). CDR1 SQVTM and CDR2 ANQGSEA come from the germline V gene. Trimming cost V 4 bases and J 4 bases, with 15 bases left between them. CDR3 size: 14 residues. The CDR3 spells CSVVWGSRSDTQYF. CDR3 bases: TGCAGCGTTGTTTGGGGGAGCAGGTCAGATACGCAGTATTTT.

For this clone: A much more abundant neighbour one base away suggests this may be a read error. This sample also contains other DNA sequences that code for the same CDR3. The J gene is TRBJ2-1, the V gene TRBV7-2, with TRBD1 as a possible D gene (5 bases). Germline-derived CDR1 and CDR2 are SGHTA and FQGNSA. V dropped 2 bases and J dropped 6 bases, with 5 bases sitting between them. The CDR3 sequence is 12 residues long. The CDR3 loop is CASSLQGNEQFF. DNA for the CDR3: TGTGCCAGCAGCTTACAGGGCAATGAGCAGTTCTTC.

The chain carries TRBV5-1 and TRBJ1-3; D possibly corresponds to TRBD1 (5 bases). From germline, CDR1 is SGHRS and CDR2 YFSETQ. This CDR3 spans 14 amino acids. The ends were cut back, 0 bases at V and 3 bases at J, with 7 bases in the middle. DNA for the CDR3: TGCGCCAGCAGCTTGGGGGGGATTGGAAACACCATATATTTT. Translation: CASSLGGIGNTIYF. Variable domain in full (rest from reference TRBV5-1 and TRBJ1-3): KAGVTQTPRYLIKTRGQQVTLSCSPISGHRSVSWYQQTPGQGLQFLFEYFSETQRNKGNFPGRFSGRQFSNSRSEMNVSTLELGDSALYLCASSLGGIGNTIYFGEGSWLTVV.

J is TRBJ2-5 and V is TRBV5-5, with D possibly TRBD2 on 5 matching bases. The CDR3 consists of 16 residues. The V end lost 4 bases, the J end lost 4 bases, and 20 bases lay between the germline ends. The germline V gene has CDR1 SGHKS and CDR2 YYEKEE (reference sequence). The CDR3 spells CASSRSAEGGSETQYF. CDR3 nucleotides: TGTGCCAGCAGCCGCTCCGCAGAGGGCGGGTCAGAGACCCAGTACTTC.

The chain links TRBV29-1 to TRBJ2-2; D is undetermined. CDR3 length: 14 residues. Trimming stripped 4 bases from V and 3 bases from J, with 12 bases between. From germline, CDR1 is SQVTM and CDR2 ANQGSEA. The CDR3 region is CSVGTPSDTGELFF. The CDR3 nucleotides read TGCAGCGTTGGTACACCCTCGGACACCGGGGAGCTGTTTTTT.

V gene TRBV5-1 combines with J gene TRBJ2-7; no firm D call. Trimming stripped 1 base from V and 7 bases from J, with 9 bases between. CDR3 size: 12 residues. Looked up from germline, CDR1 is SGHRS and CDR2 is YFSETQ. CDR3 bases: TGCGCCAGCAGCTTGAAAGGAACAGAGCAGTACTTC. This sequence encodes CASSLKGTEQYF.

DNA of the CDR3: TGTGCTAGTGGTTTGGCTTGGGACGGGACTAGCACCGATGAGCAGTTCTTC. Translating it yields CASGLAWDGTSTDEQFF. The chain is built from TRBV12-5 and TRBJ2-1; the match to TRBD2 covers 9 bases. This CDR3 has 17 amino acids. V trimming: 1 base; J trimming: 8 bases; junction bases outside the gene matches: 12. Germline CDR1 is LGHNT and CDR2 is FRNRAP.

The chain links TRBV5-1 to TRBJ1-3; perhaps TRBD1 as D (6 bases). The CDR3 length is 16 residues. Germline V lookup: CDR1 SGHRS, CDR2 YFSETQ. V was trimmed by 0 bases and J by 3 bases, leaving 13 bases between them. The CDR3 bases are TGCGCCAGCAGCTTGGCGGGGGCGGGGTATGGAAACACCATATATTTT. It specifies CASSLAGAGYGNTIYF.

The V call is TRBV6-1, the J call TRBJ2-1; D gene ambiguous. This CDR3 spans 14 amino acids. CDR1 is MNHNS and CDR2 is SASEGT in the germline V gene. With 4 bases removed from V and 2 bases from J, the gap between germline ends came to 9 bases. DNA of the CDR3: TGTGCCAGCAGTGTAACCCAAACCTACAATGAGCAGTTCTTC. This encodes CASSVTQTYNEQFF.

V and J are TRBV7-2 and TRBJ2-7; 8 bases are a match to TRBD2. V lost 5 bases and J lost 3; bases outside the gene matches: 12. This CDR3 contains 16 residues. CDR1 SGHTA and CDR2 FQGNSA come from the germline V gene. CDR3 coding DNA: TGTGCCAGCAGCCCCCTTCCCGGTACTAGCGGCTACGAGCAGTACTTC. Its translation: CASSPLPGTSGYEQYF.

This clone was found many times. The chain's CDR3 is CASSNTDTQYF. Here the CDR3 DNA reads TGCGCCAGCAGCAACACAGATACGCAGTATTTT. The gene calls are TRBV5-1 and TRBJ2-3, with unresolved D. V was trimmed by 4 bases and J by 2 bases, leaving 2 bases between them. CDR1 is SGHRS and CDR2 is YFSETQ in the germline V gene. This CDR3 is 11 amino acids long.

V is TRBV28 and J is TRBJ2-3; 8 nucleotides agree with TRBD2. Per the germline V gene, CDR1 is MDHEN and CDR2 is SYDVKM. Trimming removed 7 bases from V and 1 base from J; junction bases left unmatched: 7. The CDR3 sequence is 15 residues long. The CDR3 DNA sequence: TGTGCCAGCACCGATGCGACTAGCGGCACAGATACGCAGTATTTT. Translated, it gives CASTDATSGTDTQYF.

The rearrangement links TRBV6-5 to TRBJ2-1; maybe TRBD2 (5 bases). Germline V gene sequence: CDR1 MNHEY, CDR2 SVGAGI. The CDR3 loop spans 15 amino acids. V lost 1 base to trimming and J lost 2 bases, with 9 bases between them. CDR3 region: CASSYLGGPYNEQFF. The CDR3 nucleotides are TGTGCCAGCAGTTACTTAGGAGGCCCCTACAATGAGCAGTTCTTC.

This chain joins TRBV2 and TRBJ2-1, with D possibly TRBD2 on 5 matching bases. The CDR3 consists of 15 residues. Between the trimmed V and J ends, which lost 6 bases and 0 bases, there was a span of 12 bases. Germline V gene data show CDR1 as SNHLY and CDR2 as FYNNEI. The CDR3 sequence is CASRKRGSSYNEQFF. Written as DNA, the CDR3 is TGTGCCAGCAGGAAACGGGGTAGCTCCTACAATGAGCAGTTCTTC. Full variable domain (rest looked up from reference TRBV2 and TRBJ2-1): EPEVTQTPSHQVTQMGQEVILRCVPISNHLYFYWYRQILGQKVEFLVSFYNNEISEKSEIFDDQFSVERPDGSNFTLKIRSTKLEDSAMYFCASRKRGSSYNEQFFGPGTRLTVL.

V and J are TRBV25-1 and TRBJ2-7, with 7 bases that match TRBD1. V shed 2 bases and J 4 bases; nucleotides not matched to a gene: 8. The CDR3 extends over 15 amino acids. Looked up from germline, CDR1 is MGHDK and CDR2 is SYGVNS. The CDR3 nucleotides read TGTGCCAGCAGTGAAGGGGGACAGAACCCATACGAGCAGTACTTC. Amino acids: CASSEGGQNPYEQYF.

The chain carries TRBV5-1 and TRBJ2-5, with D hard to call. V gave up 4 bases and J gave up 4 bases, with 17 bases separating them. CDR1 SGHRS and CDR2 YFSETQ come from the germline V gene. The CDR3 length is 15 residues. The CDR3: CASSDLYGQGETQYF. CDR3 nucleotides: TGCGCCAGCAGCGACCTATATGGTCAAGGAGAGACCCAGTACTTC.

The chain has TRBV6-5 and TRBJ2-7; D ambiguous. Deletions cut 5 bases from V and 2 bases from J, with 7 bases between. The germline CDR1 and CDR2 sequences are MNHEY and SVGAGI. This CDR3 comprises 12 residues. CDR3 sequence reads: CASSDETYEQYF. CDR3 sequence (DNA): TGTGCCAGCAGTGACGAGACCTACGAGCAGTACTTC.

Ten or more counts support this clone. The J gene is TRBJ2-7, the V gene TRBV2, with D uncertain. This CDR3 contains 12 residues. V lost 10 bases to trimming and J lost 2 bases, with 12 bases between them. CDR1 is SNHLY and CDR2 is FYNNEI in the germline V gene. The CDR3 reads CAIVPGTYEQYF. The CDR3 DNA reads TGTGCCATCGTACCGGGCACCTACGAGCAGTACTTC.

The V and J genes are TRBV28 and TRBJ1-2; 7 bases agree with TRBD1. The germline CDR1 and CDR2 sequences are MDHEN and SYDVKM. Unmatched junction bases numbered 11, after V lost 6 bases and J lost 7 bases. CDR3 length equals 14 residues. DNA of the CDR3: TGTGCCAGCAGATTGGGGACAGCTTACCGTGGCTACACCTTC. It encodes CASRLGTAYRGYTF.

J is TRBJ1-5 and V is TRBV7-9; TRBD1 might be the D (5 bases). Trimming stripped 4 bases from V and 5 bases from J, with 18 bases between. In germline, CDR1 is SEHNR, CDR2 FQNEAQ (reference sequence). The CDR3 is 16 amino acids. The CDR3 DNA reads TGTGCCAGCAGCTCTAGTGGGGGTACCGGCTATCAGCCCCAGCATTTT. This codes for CASSSSGGTGYQPQHF.

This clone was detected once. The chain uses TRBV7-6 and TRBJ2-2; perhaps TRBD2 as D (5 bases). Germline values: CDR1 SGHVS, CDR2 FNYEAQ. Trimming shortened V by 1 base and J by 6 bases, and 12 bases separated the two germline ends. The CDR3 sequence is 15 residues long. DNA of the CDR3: TGTGCCAGCAGCTTAGTTTTGGTAGCGTCCGGGGAGCTGTTTTTT. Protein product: CASSLVLVASGELFF.

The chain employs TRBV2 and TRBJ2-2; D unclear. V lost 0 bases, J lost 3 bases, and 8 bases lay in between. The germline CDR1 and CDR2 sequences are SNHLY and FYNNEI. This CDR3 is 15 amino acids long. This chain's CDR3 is CASSEATGYTGELFF. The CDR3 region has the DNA TGTGCCAGCAGTGAAGCGACGGGCTACACCGGGGAGCTGTTTTTT.

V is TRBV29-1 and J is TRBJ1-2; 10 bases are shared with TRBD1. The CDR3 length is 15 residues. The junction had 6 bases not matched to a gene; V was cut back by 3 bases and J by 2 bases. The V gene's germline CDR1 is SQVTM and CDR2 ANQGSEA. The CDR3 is CSVDPRDRGNYGYTF. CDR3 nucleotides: TGCAGCGTTGACCCTCGGGACAGGGGAAACTATGGCTACACCTTC.

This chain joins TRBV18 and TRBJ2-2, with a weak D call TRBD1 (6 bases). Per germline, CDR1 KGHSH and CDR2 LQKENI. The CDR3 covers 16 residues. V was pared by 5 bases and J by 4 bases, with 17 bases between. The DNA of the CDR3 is TGTGCCAGCTCATCCCCGACAGGCTCAGGCACCGGGGAGCTGTTTTTT. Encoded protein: CASSSPTGSGTGELFF.